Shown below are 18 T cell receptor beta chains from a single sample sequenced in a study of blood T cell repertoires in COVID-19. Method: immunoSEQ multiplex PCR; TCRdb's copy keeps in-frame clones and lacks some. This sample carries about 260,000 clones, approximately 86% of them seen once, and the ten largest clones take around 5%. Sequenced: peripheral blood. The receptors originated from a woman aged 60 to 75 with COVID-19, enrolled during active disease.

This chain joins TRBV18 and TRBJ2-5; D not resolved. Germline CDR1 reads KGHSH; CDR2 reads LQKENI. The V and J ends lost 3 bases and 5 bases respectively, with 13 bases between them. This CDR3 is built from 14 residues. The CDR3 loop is CASSPEFARETQYF. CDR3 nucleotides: TGTGCCAGCTCACCCGAATTCGCGAGGGAGACCCAGTACTTC.

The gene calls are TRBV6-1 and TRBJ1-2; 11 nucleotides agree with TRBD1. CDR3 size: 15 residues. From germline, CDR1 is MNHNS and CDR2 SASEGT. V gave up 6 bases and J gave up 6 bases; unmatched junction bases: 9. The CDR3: CASRGRTGGADGYTF. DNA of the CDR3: TGTGCCAGCAGGGGACGGACAGGGGGCGCGGATGGCTACACCTTC.

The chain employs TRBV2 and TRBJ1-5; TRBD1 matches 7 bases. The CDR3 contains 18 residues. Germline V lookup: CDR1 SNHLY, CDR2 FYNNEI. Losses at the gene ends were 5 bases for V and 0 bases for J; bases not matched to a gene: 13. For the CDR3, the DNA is TGTGCCAGCAGTTACGGACAGGTGGGGCCCTATAGCAATCAGCCCCAGCATTTT. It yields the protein CASSYGQVGPYSNQPQHF.

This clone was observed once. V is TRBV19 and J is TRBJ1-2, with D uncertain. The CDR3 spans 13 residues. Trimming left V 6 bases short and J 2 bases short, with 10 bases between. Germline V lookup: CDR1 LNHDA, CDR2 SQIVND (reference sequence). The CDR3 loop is CASRYTANYGYTF. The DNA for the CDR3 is TGTGCCAGTAGATACACAGCCAACTATGGCTACACCTTC.

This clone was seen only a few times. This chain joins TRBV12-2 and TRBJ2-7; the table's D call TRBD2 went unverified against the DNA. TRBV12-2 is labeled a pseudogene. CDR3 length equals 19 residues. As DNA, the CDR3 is TGTGCAGGCAAGATACCGGGACTAGCGGGAGGGTACGGGTCCTACGAGCAGTACTTC. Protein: CAGKIPGLAGGYGSYEQYF.

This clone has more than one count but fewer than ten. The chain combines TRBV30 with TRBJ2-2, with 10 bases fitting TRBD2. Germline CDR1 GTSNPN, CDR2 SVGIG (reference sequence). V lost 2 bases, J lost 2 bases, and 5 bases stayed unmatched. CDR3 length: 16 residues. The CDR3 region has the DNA TGTGCCTGGAGTATCGGACTAGCGGAAAACACCGGGGAGCTGTTTTTT. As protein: CAWSIGLAENTGELFF.

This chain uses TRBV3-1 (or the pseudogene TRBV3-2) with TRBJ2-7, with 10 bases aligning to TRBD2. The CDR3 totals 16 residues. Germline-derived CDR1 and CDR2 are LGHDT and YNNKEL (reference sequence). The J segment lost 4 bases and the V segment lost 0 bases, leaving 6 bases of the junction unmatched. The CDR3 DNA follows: TGTGCCAGCAGCCAAGATCTAGCTAGCGGGAGTTACGAGCAGTACTTC. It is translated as CASSQDLASGSYEQYF.

CDR3 region: CASSPLGPRRAEAFF. The CDR3 DNA is TGTGCCAGCAGCCCTCTGGGGCCCCGCCGGGCTGAAGCTTTCTTT. The chain uses TRBV5-5 and TRBJ1-1, with D perhaps TRBD1 (5 bases). The V end lost 4 bases, the J end lost 6 bases, and 19 bases lay between the germline ends. Germline CDR1 reads SGHKS; CDR2 reads YYEKEE (reference sequence). This CDR3 spans 15 amino acids.

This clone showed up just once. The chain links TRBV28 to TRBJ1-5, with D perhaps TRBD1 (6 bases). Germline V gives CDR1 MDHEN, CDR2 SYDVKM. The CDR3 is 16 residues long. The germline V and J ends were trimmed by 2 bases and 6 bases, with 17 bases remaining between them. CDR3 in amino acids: CASSLRLQGGGQPQHF. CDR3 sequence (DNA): TGTGCCAGCAGTTTACGCCTACAGGGTGGAGGTCAGCCCCAGCATTTT.

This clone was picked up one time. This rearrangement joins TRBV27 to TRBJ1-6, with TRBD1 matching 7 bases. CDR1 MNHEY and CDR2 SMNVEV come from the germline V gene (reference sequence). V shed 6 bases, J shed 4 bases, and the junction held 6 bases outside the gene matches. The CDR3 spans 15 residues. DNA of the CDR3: TGTGCCAGCAGACCCCGACAGGGTTATAATTCACCCCTCCACTTT. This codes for CASRPRQGYNSPLHF.

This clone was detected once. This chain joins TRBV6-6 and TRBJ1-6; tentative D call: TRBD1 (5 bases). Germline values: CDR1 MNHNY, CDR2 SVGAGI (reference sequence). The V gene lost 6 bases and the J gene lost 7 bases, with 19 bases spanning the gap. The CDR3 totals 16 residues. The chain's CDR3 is CASSYSTARTNSPLHF. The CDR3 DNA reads TGTGCCAGCAGCTATTCGACAGCCAGGACCAATTCACCCCTCCACTTT.

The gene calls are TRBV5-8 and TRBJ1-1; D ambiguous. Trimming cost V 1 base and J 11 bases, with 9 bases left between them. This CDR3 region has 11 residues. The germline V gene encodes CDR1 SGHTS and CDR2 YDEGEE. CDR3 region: CASSLTRRAFF. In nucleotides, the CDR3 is TGTGCCAGCAGCTTGACTCGGAGGGCTTTCTTT.

In nucleotides, the CDR3 is TGTGCCAGCAGTTCCCACCCGGGGCTAGCGGGAGGGTCGGCTTACAATGAGCAGTTCTTC. Translating it yields CASSSHPGLAGGSAYNEQFF. V and J are TRBV28 and TRBJ2-1; 12 bases are a match to TRBD2. Trimming removed 4 bases from V and 4 bases from J; junction bases left unmatched: 17. This CDR3 region has 20 residues. In germline, CDR1 is MDHEN, CDR2 SYDVKM.

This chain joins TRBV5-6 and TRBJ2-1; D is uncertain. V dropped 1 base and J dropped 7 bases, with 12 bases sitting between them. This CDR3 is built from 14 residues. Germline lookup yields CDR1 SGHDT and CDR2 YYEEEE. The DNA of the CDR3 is TGTGCCAGCAGCTTGTGTGTCTATCAAAATGAGCAGTTCTTC. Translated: CASSLCVYQNEQFF.

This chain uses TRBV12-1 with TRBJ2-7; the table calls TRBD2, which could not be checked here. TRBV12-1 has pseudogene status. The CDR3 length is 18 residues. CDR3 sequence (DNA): TGTGCCAGCCCGGGACGCCCGGGACTAGCGAGGGGCTCCTACGAGCAGTACTTC. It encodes CASPGRPGLARGSYEQYF.

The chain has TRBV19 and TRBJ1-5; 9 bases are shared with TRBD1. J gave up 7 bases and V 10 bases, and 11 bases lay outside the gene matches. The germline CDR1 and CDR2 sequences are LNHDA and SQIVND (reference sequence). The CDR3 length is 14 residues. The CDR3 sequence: CATKPGQGSQPQHF. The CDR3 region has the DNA TGTGCCACCAAACCGGGACAGGGTTCCCAGCCCCAGCATTTT.

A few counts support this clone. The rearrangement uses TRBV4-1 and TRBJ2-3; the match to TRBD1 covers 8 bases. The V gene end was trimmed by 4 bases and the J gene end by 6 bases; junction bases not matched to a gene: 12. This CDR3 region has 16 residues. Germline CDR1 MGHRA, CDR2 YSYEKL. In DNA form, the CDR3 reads TGCGCCAGCAGCCTACGGACAGGGAAGGTTTCCGATACGCAGTATTTT. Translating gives CASSLRTGKVSDTQYF.

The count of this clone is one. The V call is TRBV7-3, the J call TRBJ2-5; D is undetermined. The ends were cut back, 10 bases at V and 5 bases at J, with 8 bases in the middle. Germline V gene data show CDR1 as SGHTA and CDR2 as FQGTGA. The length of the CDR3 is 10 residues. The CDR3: CATPVETQYF. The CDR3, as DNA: TGTGCCACCCCCGTGGAGACCCAGTACTTC. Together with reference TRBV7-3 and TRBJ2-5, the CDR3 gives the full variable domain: GAGVSQTPSNKVTEKGKYVELRCDPISGHTALYWYRQSLGQGPEFLIYFQGTGAADDSGLPNDRFFAVRPEGSVSTLKIQRTERGDSAVYLCATPVETQYFGPGTRLLVL.